This T cell receptor (beta chain) was profiled in a study of T cells in narcolepsy. Sequencing used immunoSEQ multiplex PCR; TCRdb keeps in-frame clones, though not all of them. Of approximately 38,000 clones in the sample, roughly 90% were seen once. Trimming removed 8 bases from V and 3 bases from J, with 16 bases in between. The CDR3 runs to 14 residues. Germline-derived CDR1 and CDR2 are KGHSH and LQKENI. This sequence joins TRBV18 and TRBJ1-1; D is unclear. The sequence was obtained from a human donor with narcolepsy. Material: CD45RA- memory CD4+ T cells from PBMCs. The CDR3 sequence is CASLSARQDTEAFF. As DNA, the CDR3 is TGTGCCAGCCTTTCCGCGCGGCAGGACACTGAAGCTTTCTTT.